This T cell receptor beta chain was observed in a study of shared clonotypes between healthy human individuals. This table comes from immunoSEQ multiplex PCR, and its TCRdb copy is limited to in-frame clones, with some not included. The data show 2 million or so clones, with approximately 95% seen just once and more than 0.1% held by the top ten. This CDR3 comprises 15 residues. V lost 5 bases and J lost 6, with 17 bases in between. CDR1 SEHNR and CDR2 FQNEAQ come from the germline V gene (reference sequence). The sample taken for sequencing was naive CD4+ T cells sorted from blood. Specified subset: CD45RA+ positively selected. This receptor was obtained from a man younger than 35 in good health. This chain links TRBV7-9 with TRBJ2-4; a possible D gene is TRBD2 (6 bases). The CDR3 spells CASSPRDLGANIQYF. The CDR3 nucleotides read TGTGCCAGCAGCCCTCGGGACTTAGGGGCAAACATTCAGTACTTC. Full variable domain (remainder filled in from reference TRBV7-9 and TRBJ2-4): DTGVSQNPRHKITKRGQNVTFRCDPISEHNRLYWYRQTLGQGPEFLTYFQNEAQLEKSRLLSDRFSAERPKGSFSTLEIQRTEQGDSAMYLCASSPRDLGANIQYFGAGTRLSVL.